These 9 T cell receptor beta chains share one sample of origin, sequenced in a study of shared clonotypes between healthy human individuals. Only in-frame clones appear in the TCRdb table, and some are missing; sequencing was by immunoSEQ multiplex PCR. Of more than 400,000 clones in the sample, 90% to 96% were seen once. Sequencing was performed on naive CD4+ T cells sorted from blood. This sample's subset: CD45RA+ positively selected. These receptors were obtained from a woman aged 25 to 39 in good health.

The rearrangement uses TRBV6-6 and TRBJ1-2; a possible D gene is TRBD1 (6 bases). The CDR3 is 13 residues long. Deletions cut 0 bases from V and 7 bases from J, with 9 bases between. Germline V lookup: CDR1 MNHNY, CDR2 SVGAGI (reference sequence). The CDR3 loop reads CASSYSGGGGYTF. CDR3 DNA: TGTGCCAGCAGTTACTCAGGGGGAGGTGGCTACACCTTC.

V and J are TRBV29-1 and TRBJ2-3, with D tentatively TRBD1 or TRBD2 (5 bases each). This CDR3 spans 14 amino acids. Germline V gene lookup returns CDR1 SQVTM and CDR2 ANQGSEA. V gave up 3 bases and J gave up 0 bases, with 10 bases separating them. Here the CDR3 reads CSVEGPQSTDTQYF. CDR3 nucleotides: TGCAGCGTTGAGGGACCACAAAGCACAGATACGCAGTATTTT.

In its sample, this clone was seen once. This chain joins TRBV4-1 and TRBJ2-3; 8 bases match TRBD2. Germline V gene sequence: CDR1 MGHRA, CDR2 YSYEKL. V shed 0 bases, J shed 4 bases, and the junction held 6 bases outside the gene matches. The CDR3 consists of 16 residues. The CDR3 region has the DNA TGCGCCAGCAGCCAAGATGCGGACGGGAGGGCAGATACGCAGTATTTT. The encoded protein is CASSQDADGRADTQYF.

The chain recombines TRBV9 with TRBJ2-5; TRBD1 or TRBD2 may be the D gene (5 bases each). The CDR3 covers 14 residues. Germline-derived CDR1 and CDR2 are SGDLS and YYNGEE. Trimming pared 3 bases from V and 7 bases from J, leaving 16 bases between. The CDR3 here is CASSAEGLLGTQYF. The DNA for the CDR3 is TGTGCCAGCAGCGCCGAGGGGCTCTTAGGGACCCAGTACTTC.

The gene calls are TRBV28 and TRBJ2-7, with 8 bases identical to TRBD2. Germline assignment: CDR1 MDHEN and CDR2 SYDVKM. Trimming at V came to 2 bases and at J to 4 bases, leaving 4 bases not matched to a gene. The CDR3 sequence is 14 residues long. CDR3 nucleotides: TGTGCCAGCAGTTTACCGGGAGGGCCTTACGAGCAGTACTTC. The encoded protein is CASSLPGGPYEQYF.

The rearrangement joins TRBV14 to TRBJ2-5; TRBD2 matches at 7 bases. The germline V gene has CDR1 SGHDN and CDR2 FVKESK. The CDR3 runs 14 residues. V gave up 4 bases and J gave up 4 bases; unmatched junction bases: 6. The CDR3 here is CASSRRLAAETQYF. The CDR3 DNA sequence: TGTGCCAGCAGCCGGCGGCTAGCGGCAGAGACCCAGTACTTC.

The V and J genes are TRBV9 and TRBJ2-1, with 10 bases identical to TRBD2. Germline CDR1 is SGDLS and CDR2 is YYNGEE. V gave up 3 bases and J gave up 3 bases; unmatched junction bases: 3. CDR3 length equals 15 residues. The CDR3 coding sequence is TGTGCCAGCAGCGCCCTAGCGGGGGACTACAATGAGCAGTTCTTC. This gives the protein CASSALAGDYNEQFF. Filled out from reference TRBV9 and TRBJ2-1, the complete variable domain reads DSGVTQTPKHLITATGQRVTLRCSPRSGDLSVYWYQQSLDQGLQFLIQYYNGEERAKGNILERFSAQQFPDLHSELNLSSLELGDSALYFCASSALAGDYNEQFFGPGTRLTVL.

The V and J genes are TRBV5-4 and TRBJ2-5; 10 bases agree with TRBD1. V dropped 4 bases and J dropped 5; count of bases not matched to a gene: 2. The germline gives CDR1 SGHNT, CDR2 YYREEE (reference sequence). The CDR3 totals 13 residues. The CDR3 nucleotides are TGTGCCAGCAGCAGGACAGGGGGGGAGACCCAGTACTTC. Its protein product is CASSRTGGETQYF.

The CDR3 DNA reads as TGCGCCAGCAGTCCGATGGTGTCGGAGACCCAGTACTTC. Protein sequence: CASSPMVSETQYF. The chain links TRBV5-1 to TRBJ2-5; D not resolved. The CDR3 is made up of 13 amino acids. V lost 5 bases and J 5 bases, leaving 13 bases between the germline ends. Germline values: CDR1 SGHRS, CDR2 YFSETQ.